These T cell receptor beta chains were read from a single sample in a study of cytomegalovirus exposure and HLA in healthy donors. Using immunoSEQ multiplex PCR, the repertoire was profiled, and TCRdb retains in-frame clones only, with some absent. The table lists around 200,000 clones. Sample: PBMCs. These receptors came from a woman aged 18-30 years in good health and CMV-seropositive. The CDR3 runs from the conserved cysteine through the conserved F or W. A D gene is named only where the DNA matches it firmly.

>TRBV19|TRBD1|TRBJ1-2
TGTGCCAGTAGACCGGGACAGGGGTCCTATGGCTACACCTTC
CASRPGQGSYGYTF
>TRBV27|NA|TRBJ1-1
TGTGCCAGCAGTCCGATGGGAGTACTCACTGAAGCTTTCTTT
CASSPMGVLTEAFF
>TRBV4-2|TRBD2|TRBJ2-1
TGTGCCAGCAGCGAGAGCCTAGCGGGGGACTACAATGAGCAGTTCTTC
CASSESLAGDYNEQFF
>TRBV7-8|TRBD1|TRBJ1-2
TGTGCCAGCAGCATTCAACAGGGGATATCGAATGGCTACACCTTC
CASSIQQGISNGYTF
>TRBV7-9|TRBD1|TRBJ1-4
TGTGCCAGCAGCAGACAGGGGGCATCTGAAAAACTGTTTTTT
CASSRQGASEKLFF
>TRBV5-1|NA|TRBJ2-7
TGCGCCAGCAGCTTAGGCGGTCCCTACGAGCAGTACTTC
CASSLGGPYEQYF
>TRBV6-5|NA|TRBJ2-7
TGTGCCAGCACACCCCCAGGGAGGCCATACGAGCAGTACTTC
CASTPPGRPYEQYF
>TRBV7-9|NA|TRBJ2-3
TGTGCCAGTGACACTAGCACAGATACGCAGTATTTT
CASDTSTDTQYF
>TRBV2|TRBD2|TRBJ2-2
TGTGCCAGCAGTGAACGGGGGGGACCCGGGGAGCTGTTTTTT
CASSERGGPGELFF
>TRBV25-1|NA|TRBJ2-1
TGTGCCAGCAGTATACAGGGCAGCGACATCGATGAGCAGTTCTTC
CASSIQGSDIDEQFF
>TRBV4-2|TRBD1|TRBJ2-3
TGTGCCAGCAGATACGGGACAGGAAGCACAGATACGCAGTATTTT
CASRYGTGSTDTQYF
>TRBV7-3|NA|TRBJ1-1
TGTGCCAGCAGCTTGAACGCGGTCCGAGCGAACACTGAAGCTTTCTTT
CASSLNAVRANTEAFF
>TRBV23-1|NA|TRBJ2-7
TGCGCCAGCAGTCATCCGTACGGGACACCTAAGACCTACGAGCAGTACTTC
CASSHPYGTPKTYEQYF
>TRBV6-1|TRBD1|TRBJ2-2
TGTGCCAGCAGGGGGACAGGGGACCCCGGGGAGCTGTTTTTT
CASRGTGDPGELFF
>TRBV27|NA|TRBJ1-5
TGTGCCATCGGGATCAATCAGCCCCAGCATTTT
CAIGINQPQHF
>TRBV9|NA|TRBJ2-1
TGTGCCAGCAGCGTAGCGGACCGCTCCAGGGGTGAGCAGTTCTTC
CASSVADRSRGEQFF
>TRBV15|NA|TRBJ2-5
TGTGCCACCAGCAGCTCGGGACTTCAAGAGACCCAGTACTTC
CATSSSGLQETQYF
>TRBV5-8|NA|TRBJ1-1
TGTGCCAGCATATCTTTTTCGGGTAGTACTGAAGCTTTCTTT
CASISFSGSTEAFF
>TRBV5-1|NA|TRBJ1-1
TGCGCCACTCGGCGGGGGATTAACACTGAAGCTTTCTTT
CATRRGINTEAFF
>TRBV29-1|NA|TRBJ2-5
TGCAGCGCAGTGTGGGAGACCCAGTACTTC
CSAVWETQYF
>TRBV9|NA|TRBJ2-2
TGTGCCAGCAGCGTCAGCTGGGGGGCCGGGGAGCTGTTTTTT
CASSVSWGAGELFF
>TRBV7-9|TRBD2|TRBJ2-1
TGTGCCAGCGGAGGGGGGCCGGGGACTAGTGTCTACAATGAGCAGTTCTTC
CASGGGPGTSVYNEQFF
>TRBV28|NA|TRBJ1-3
TGTGCCAGCAGTCTCCCTTTAGGAAACACCATATATTTT
CASSLPLGNTIYF
>TRBV19|TRBD2|TRBJ2-3
TGTGCCAGTAGGGCTAGCGGGGGCACAGATACGCAGTATTTT
CASRASGGTDTQYF
>TRBV4-1|TRBD1|TRBJ1-1
TGCGCCAGCAGCCCCCGACAGGGCGGCACTGAAGCTTTCTTT
CASSPRQGGTEAFF
>TRBV6-6|TRBD2|TRBJ2-5
TGTGCCAGCAGCCAGACTAGCGGGGAACAAGAGACCCAGTACTTC
CASSQTSGEQETQYF
>TRBV30|NA|TRBJ1-2
TGTGCCTGGTCCTGGGGCGGCCAGCCAAATGGCTACACCTTC
CAWSWGGQPNGYTF
>TRBV6-5|TRBD1|TRBJ1-2
TGTGCCAGCAGACGGACAGGATATGGCTACACCTTC
CASRRTGYGYTF
>TRBV6-1|TRBD1|TRBJ2-2
TGTGCCAGCAGAAACAGGGGTGACACCGGGGAGCTGTTTTTT
CASRNRGDTGELFF
>TRBV30|NA|TRBJ2-5
TGTGCCTGGAAAGGGAGGCCTCAAGAGACCCAGTACTTC
CAWKGRPQETQYF
>TRBV11-2|NA|TRBJ1-5
TGTGCCAGCAGCACCGGAGGTCAGCCCCAGCATTTT
CASSTGGQPQHF
>TRBV18|NA|TRBJ1-5
TGTGCCAGCTCACGAGCGGAGGGAAATCAGCCCCAGCATTTT
CASSRAEGNQPQHF
>TRBV7-2|NA|TRBJ2-1
TGTGCCAGCAGCTTAGTGGCGCAGGGGTTAAGTGAGCAGTTCTTC
CASSLVAQGLSEQFF
>TRBV7-3|NA|TRBJ2-5
TGTGCCAGCAGCCTTAGCGGACTTCGTGGGGAGACCCAGTACTTC
CASSLSGLRGETQYF
>TRBV30|NA|TRBJ2-3
TGTGCCTGGAGTCTTAGCGGCCGCACAGATACGCAGTATTTT
CAWSLSGRTDTQYF
>TRBV10-3|NA|TRBJ2-7
TGTGCCATCAGTGAGGAGGGGGGGCTCTCCTACGAGCAGTACTTC
CAISEEGGLSYEQYF
>TRBV6-6|NA|TRBJ2-5
TGTGCCAGCAGGCGTACTCGGGGGGCGAGGGAGACCCAGTACTTC
CASRRTRGARETQYF
>TRBV15|NA|TRBJ1-2
TGTGCCACCAGCAGAGATGGGGGGTATGGCTACACCTTC
CATSRDGGYGYTF
>TRBV5-4|NA|TRBJ2-7
TGTGCCAGCAGACCTGACAGGAGCTCCTACGAGCAGTACTTC
CASRPDRSSYEQYF
>TRBV12-5|NA|TRBJ1-1
TGTGCTAGTGGTCTTAGTTGGAACACTGAAGCTTTCTTT
CASGLSWNTEAFF
>TRBV7-2|NA|TRBJ1-6
TGTGCCAGCAGCCTAACGGGGTCTGTCAAAGATCCCCCCCTCCACTTT
CASSLTGSVKDPPLHF
>TRBV15|NA|TRBJ1-2
TGTGCCACCAGCAGAGGGGAGGGGGGCAACTATGGCTACACCTTC
CATSRGEGGNYGYTF
>TRBV9|NA|TRBJ1-3
TGTGCCAGCAGCGTAGGTGGCAGGGCATCTGGAAACACCATATATTTT
CASSVGGRASGNTIYF
>TRBV19|NA|TRBJ1-2
TGTGCCAGTAGTATACGCCCGGGGGGCGACTATGGCTACACCTTC
CASSIRPGGDYGYTF
>TRBV7-2|TRBD1|TRBJ1-6
TGTGCCAGCAGCCGTGGGACAGGGAATAATTCACCCCTCCACTTT
CASSRGTGNNSPLHF
>TRBV11-3|NA|TRBJ2-5
TGTGCCAGCAGCTTAGGTAGACTAAGCCGAGAGACCCAGTACTTC
CASSLGRLSRETQYF
>TRBV5-6|TRBD1|TRBJ2-4
TGTGCCAGCAGCGTTGGGACAGTGAACATTCAGTACTTC
CASSVGTVNIQYF
>TRBV18|NA|TRBJ1-3
TGTGCCAGCTCACCGAAATCGACAGGTCTTAGTGGAAACACCATATATTTT
CASSPKSTGLSGNTIYF
>TRBV14|TRBD2|TRBJ2-1
TGTGCCAGCAGCCAAGCGTCTAGCGGGAGAGGTGAGCAGTTCTTC
CASSQASSGRGEQFF